Below, 17 T cell receptor beta chains from the same sample are listed, as sequenced in a study of CD8 T cells in ankylosing spondylitis. TCRdb ran MiXCR on the 5' RACE reads and lists one entry per CDR3 protein. Among approximately 260,000 distinct CDR3 sequences listed, over 8.5% were seen once. Sequenced material: blood, either unsorted or a sorted T cell fraction (not recorded which). The receptors originated from a male donor with ankylosing spondylitis or in good health (not recorded which).

This clonotype has ten or more counts. The rearrangement uses TRBV20-1 and TRBJ1-1, with D maybe TRBD1 (6 bases). Germline CDR1 is DFQATT and CDR2 is SNEGSKA (reference sequence). The CDR3 has 12 residues. The CDR3, as DNA: TGCACTCGTGGGGGGGCGAACACTGAAGCTTTCTTT. Its protein is CTRGGANTEAFF.

The chain employs TRBV30 and TRBJ2-7; D not certain. In germline, CDR1 is GTSNPN, CDR2 SVGIG (reference sequence). The CDR3 has 11 amino acids. V lost 1 base and J lost 1, with 2 bases in between. As DNA, the CDR3 is TGTGCCTGGAGTGGGTCCTACGAGCAGTACTTC. It codes for CAWSGSYEQYF.

This clonotype was found many times. The chain joins TRBV6-5 to TRBJ1-1; no clear D gene. CDR1 MNHEY and CDR2 SVGAGI come from the germline V gene. V lost 2 bases, J lost 1 base, and 11 bases lay in between. This CDR3 is 15 amino acids long. The CDR3 sequence: CASSYPPVWNTEAFF. As DNA, the CDR3 is TGTGCCAGCAGTTACCCCCCGGTGTGGAACACTGAAGCTTTCTTT.

This clonotype was recorded at least ten times. J is TRBJ1-4 and V is TRBV18; tentative D call: TRBD1 (5 bases). CDR1 is KGHSH, CDR2 LQKENI, per germline. CDR3 length equals 15 residues. Deletions cut 6 bases from V and 4 bases from J, with 15 bases between. This chain's CDR3 is CASSPETASNEKLFF. The DNA of the CDR3 is TGTGCCAGCTCGCCGGAGACAGCAAGTAATGAAAAACTGTTTTTT.

This clonotype has a handful of counts. The chain is built from TRBV18 and TRBJ2-1; 11 bases line up with TRBD2. V was clipped by 3 bases and J by 6 bases; unmatched bases: 4. CDR3 size: 15 residues. CDR1 and CDR2 from the germline V gene are KGHSH and LQKENI. In DNA, the CDR3 is TGTGCCAGCTCACCCAGACTAGCGGGGTCCAATGAGCAGTTCTTC. Its translation is CASSPRLAGSNEQFF. Full variable domain (outside the CDR3, taken from reference TRBV18 and TRBJ2-1): NAGVMQNPRHLVRRRGQEARLRCSPMKGHSHVYWYRQLPEEGLKFMVYLQKENIIDESGMPKERFSAEFPKEGPSILRIQQVVRGDSAAYFCASSPRLAGSNEQFFGPGTRLTVL.

This clonotype showed up many times. This chain connects TRBV6-1 to TRBJ2-2; D possibly corresponds to TRBD1 (6 bases). Looked up from germline, CDR1 is MNHNS and CDR2 is SASEGT. The CDR3 totals 14 residues. V lost 6 bases and J 7 bases, leaving 15 bases between the germline ends. This CDR3 reads CASSFGTKGGELFF. For the CDR3, the DNA is TGTGCCAGCAGCTTCGGGACAAAAGGCGGGGAGCTGTTTTTT.

The chain is built from TRBV7-9 and TRBJ2-7; TRBD1 agrees at 7 bases. Germline values: CDR1 SEHNR, CDR2 FQNEAQ (reference sequence). V gave up 5 bases and J gave up 3 bases; unmatched junction bases: 10. This CDR3 region has 15 residues. As DNA, the CDR3 is TGTGCCAGCAGCGCCCCCGACAGGGAAAACTACGAGCAGTACTTC. Encoded protein: CASSAPDRENYEQYF.

This clonotype was found many times. The V call is TRBV6-5, the J call TRBJ2-5; TRBD2 matches 8 bases. Germline V gene sequence: CDR1 MNHEY, CDR2 SVGAGI. Losses at the gene ends were 0 bases for V and 7 bases for J; bases not matched to a gene: 7. There are 15 residues in the CDR3. The CDR3 DNA follows: TGTGCCAGCAGTTACTCGCGGGGGGCCGTTGTGACCCAGTACTTC. Amino acids: CASSYSRGAVVTQYF.

In its sample, this clonotype was seen many times. The chain joins TRBV20-1 to TRBJ2-7; TRBD2 is a possible D gene (6 bases). This CDR3 region has 13 residues. Germline CDR1 is DFQATT and CDR2 is SNEGSKA (reference sequence). V was cut by 6 bases and J by 0 bases, with 12 bases left in between. The CDR3 bases are TGCAGTGCGGCCCTTAGCGGCTCCTACGAGCAGTACTTC. Translated, it gives CSAALSGSYEQYF.

This clonotype was observed at least ten times. The V and J genes are TRBV7-2 and TRBJ2-5; D is ambiguous. Trimming left V 3 bases short and J 3 bases short, with 8 bases between. The CDR3 spans 13 residues. Germline values: CDR1 SGHTA, CDR2 FQGNSA. The chain's CDR3 is CASSLSREETQYF. As DNA, the CDR3 is TGTGCCAGCAGCTTGTCCCGAGAAGAGACCCAGTACTTC. The entire variable domain, with the rest obtained from reference TRBV7-2 and TRBJ2-5, is as follows: GAGVSQSPSNKVTEKGKDVELRCDPISGHTALYWYRQSLGQGLEFLIYFQGNSAPDKSGLPSDRFSAERTGGSVSTLTIQRTQQEDSAVYLCASSLSREETQYFGPGTRLLVL.

Turning to this clonotype: A read error may explain this, as a much larger clone is one base away. V is TRBV20-1 and J is TRBJ2-5; tentatively, D is TRBD2 (6 bases). This CDR3 is built from 14 residues. Germline loops: CDR1 DFQATT, CDR2 SNEGSKA (reference sequence). CDR3 amino acids: CNASLTSGRETQYF. The CDR3 bases are TGCAATGCTAGCCTGACTAGTGGCCGGGAGACCCAGTACTTC.

There are many counts of this clonotype. CDR3 DNA: TGTGCCAGCAGCTTGGTGGTGATTCGCGGGGCGCAGGAGACCCAGTACTTC. Residues: CASSLVVIRGAQETQYF. The chain joins TRBV7-2 to TRBJ2-5; D is possibly TRBD2 (6 bases). The germline V gene has CDR1 SGHTA and CDR2 FQGNSA. The CDR3 totals 17 residues. V was pared by 3 bases and J by 5 bases, with 22 bases between.

There are a few counts of this clonotype. One end of the junction is discordant with germline, which a read error may explain. The chain couples TRBV7-7 to TRBJ2-5; maybe TRBD1 (6 bases). Germline CDR1 is SSHAT and CDR2 is FNYEAQ (reference sequence). The CDR3 is 13 residues long. CDR3 in DNA: TGTGCTAGCAGCCCGGACAGCCAAGAGACCCAGTACTTC. As protein: CASSPDSQETQYF.

This clonotype was seen a few times. This chain uses TRBV7-8 with TRBJ2-5; perhaps TRBD1 as D (5 bases). The germline gives CDR1 SGHVS, CDR2 FQNEAQ. This CDR3 is built from 17 residues. V lost 0 bases and J 1 base, leaving 15 bases between the germline ends. CDR3 loop: CASSLAPPVTVQETQYF. DNA for the CDR3: TGTGCCAGCAGCTTAGCCCCCCCTGTGACAGTCCAAGAGACCCAGTACTTC.

This clonotype was observed many times. The CDR3 here is CASTPRGLGEQYF. The CDR3 DNA reads as TGTGCCAGCACCCCGCGGGGGTTAGGCGAGCAGTACTTC. The V and J genes are TRBV28 and TRBJ2-7, with TRBD2 identical over 7 bases. CDR1 and CDR2 (germline): MDHEN, SYDVKM. The junction had 9 bases not matched to a gene; V was cut back by 7 bases and J by 6 bases. This CDR3 has 13 amino acids. The variable domain in full, completed from reference TRBV28 and TRBJ2-7, reads DVKVTQSSRYLVKRTGEKVFLECVQDMDHENMFWYRQDPGLGLRLIYFSYDVKMKEKGDIPEGYSVSREKKERFSLILESASTNQTSMYLCASTPRGLGEQYFGPGTRLTVT.

This rearrangement joins TRBV12-3 or TRBV12-4 to TRBJ2-4, with 9 bases identical to TRBD2. After removal of 6 bases from V and 0 bases from J, the junction contained 6 bases not matched to a gene. The CDR3 contains 16 residues. CDR3 sequence: CASSVAGGLAKNIQYF. CDR3 nucleotide sequence: TGTGCCAGCAGCGTGGCGGGGGGGTTAGCCAAAAACATTCAGTACTTC.

Ten or more counts support this clonotype. The genes are TRBV6-5 and TRBJ1-2, with 7 bases fitting TRBD1. CDR3 length: 14 residues. Germline trimming cut 2 bases from V and 8 bases from J; bases unmatched to any gene: 8. Looked up from germline, CDR1 is MNHEY and CDR2 is SVGAGI. CDR3 protein: CASSYLDRDIGYTF. The CDR3 region has the DNA TGTGCCAGCAGTTACCTTGACAGGGATATCGGCTACACCTTC.